These 11 T cell receptor beta chains were sequenced from one sample in a study of cytomegalovirus exposure and HLA in healthy donors. This PCR relied on a set of 60 Vbeta primers and 13 Jbeta primers. The protocol was immunoSEQ multiplex PCR, while the TCRdb copy is restricted to in-frame clones and leaves out a portion. The sample has roughly 190,000 clones, over 80% seen once. Sequenced material: PBMCs. The receptors stem from a woman aged 50 to 60 in good health and CMV-seropositive.

This clone was seen just once. This CDR3 is also generated by other DNA sequences in the sample. The chain carries TRBV5-1 and TRBJ1-1; TRBD1 agrees at 9 bases. The CDR3 length is 16 residues. The germline V gene has CDR1 SGHRS and CDR2 YFSETQ. V gave up 4 bases and J gave up 3 bases; unmatched junction bases: 10. CDR3 in amino acids: CASSLDPTGGYTEAFF. DNA of the CDR3: TGCGCCAGCAGCCTGGACCCCACAGGGGGCTACACTGAAGCTTTCTTT.

This sequence joins TRBV4-3 and TRBJ2-5, with a weak D call TRBD1 (6 bases). Germline CDR1 and CDR2: LGHNA and YSLEER. V lost 3 bases to trimming and J lost 5 bases, with 16 bases between them. CDR3 length: 15 residues. This CDR3 reads CASSHDTDRSETQYF. In DNA form, the CDR3 reads TGCGCCAGCAGCCACGATACTGACAGGTCGGAGACCCAGTACTTC.

This clone was seen only once. This chain connects TRBV18 to TRBJ1-4; TRBD1 might be the D (5 bases). V was cut by 2 bases and J by 7 bases, with 14 bases left in between. The CDR3 has 15 residues. CDR1 and CDR2 (germline): KGHSH, LQKENI. This CDR3 is CASSPVQGSGEKLFF. DNA of the CDR3: TGTGCCAGCTCACCAGTTCAGGGTAGTGGTGAAAAACTGTTTTTT.

The V gene is TRBV7-2, the J gene TRBJ1-1; D is perhaps TRBD1 (5 bases). Trimming took off 4 bases at V and 5 bases at J, with 11 bases between the two ends. The CDR3 has 13 amino acids. Germline CDR1 reads SGHTA; CDR2 reads FQGNSA. CDR3 protein: CASSSARVTEAFF. The CDR3 nucleotides are TGTGCCAGCAGCTCGGCCAGGGTTACTGAAGCTTTCTTT.

This clone was detected once. The gene calls are TRBV30 and TRBJ2-7; 7 bases line up with TRBD1. Germline V gives CDR1 GTSNPN, CDR2 SVGIG (reference sequence). J was trimmed by 3 bases and V by 3 bases; bases with no gene match: 5. The CDR3 is 13 residues long. For the CDR3, the DNA is TGTGCCTGGAGATCCGGGACAGACTACGAGCAGTACTTC. Its protein is CAWRSGTDYEQYF. The complete variable domain, with remaining parts taken from reference TRBV30 and TRBJ2-7, reads SQTIHQWPATLVQPVGSPLSLECTVEGTSNPNLYWYRQAAGRGLQLLFYSVGIGQISSEVPQNLSASRPQDRQFILSSKKLLLSDSGFYLCAWRSGTDYEQYFGPGTRLTVT.

The chain carries TRBV2 and TRBJ2-7; 7 bases align to TRBD1. V dropped 6 bases and J dropped 4; count of bases not matched to a gene: 15. From germline, CDR1 is SNHLY and CDR2 FYNNEI. The CDR3 has 16 residues. DNA of the CDR3: TGTGCCAGCAGACAGGTTGCCGGGACAGAAGGGTACGAGCAGTACTTC. It encodes CASRQVAGTEGYEQYF. The complete variable domain, with remaining parts taken from reference TRBV2 and TRBJ2-7, reads EPEVTQTPSHQVTQMGQEVILRCVPISNHLYFYWYRQILGQKVEFLVSFYNNEISEKSEIFDDQFSVERPDGSNFTLKIRSTKLEDSAMYFCASRQVAGTEGYEQYFGPGTRLTVT.

This chain joins TRBV30 and TRBJ2-7, with a weak D call TRBD2 (5 bases). CDR1 and CDR2 (germline): GTSNPN, SVGIG (reference sequence). The V gene lost 3 bases and the J gene lost 6 bases, with 12 bases spanning the gap. CDR3 length: 12 amino acids. CDR3 in amino acids: CAWSFLGSEQYF. CDR3 in DNA: TGTGCCTGGAGCTTCTTGGGGAGCGAGCAGTACTTC.

The chain carries TRBV7-3 and TRBJ1-6; 7 nucleotides align to TRBD1. Trimming cost V 1 base and J 7 bases; bases outside gene matches: 7. The CDR3 has 16 residues. From germline, CDR1 is SGHTA and CDR2 FQGTGA. The CDR3 nucleotides read TGTGCCAGCAGCTTAAATCAGGGGGGATTAAATTCACCCCTCCACTTT. This translates into CASSLNQGGLNSPLHF.

In its sample, this clone was seen once. The chain links TRBV25-1 to TRBJ1-2; TRBD1 agrees at 11 bases. The CDR3 has 15 amino acids. Germline values: CDR1 MGHDK, CDR2 SYGVNS. V lost 5 bases, J lost 5 bases, and 7 bases stayed unmatched. CDR3 amino acids: CASSKPGQGDYGYTF. In nucleotides, the CDR3 is TGTGCCAGCAGTAAGCCGGGACAGGGGGATTATGGCTACACCTTC.

This rearrangement joins TRBV9 to TRBJ1-4; D remains unclear. Germline V CDR1 and CDR2: SGDLS, YYNGEE. This CDR3 has 15 amino acids. Trimming left V 4 bases short and J 3 bases short, with 13 bases between. The CDR3, as DNA: TGTGCCAGCAGCCCTCTTGAGATGTCTAATGAAAAACTGTTTTTT. This gives the protein CASSPLEMSNEKLFF.

The CDR3 DNA is TGTGCCAGTACCCCCCTTCCTCGACAGGGGGCCTTTGGCTACACCTTC. Translating gives CASTPLPRQGAFGYTF. The chain links TRBV19 to TRBJ1-2; 10 bases align to TRBD1. Per the germline V gene, CDR1 is LNHDA and CDR2 is SQIVND (reference sequence). The V segment lost 7 bases and the J segment 7 bases; nucleotides outside the gene matches: 15. This CDR3 is built from 16 residues.